Following are 20 T cell receptor beta chains from one sample sequenced in a study of CD8+ T cells in alopecia areata. Extraction and reverse transcription of RNA yielded cDNA as the sequencing template. Clones were sequenced by immunoSEQ multiplex PCR, and TCRdb holds only the in-frame ones, with some missing. The data contain around 190,000 clones, 60% of them singletons. The treatment was: oral pan-JAK inhibitor, 5-10 mg twice daily. Material: CD4+ T cells sorted from blood, obtained at week 24, from a patient treated with tofacitinib. Source of these receptors: a human donor with alopecia areata.

This clone was counted between two and nine times. J is TRBJ2-7 and V is TRBV5-6; D remains ambiguous. V was cut by 1 base and J by 0 bases, with 8 bases left in between. CDR1 is SGHDT, CDR2 YYEEEE, per germline. There are 14 residues in the CDR3. CDR3 nucleotides: TGTGCCAGCAGCTTGTGGGTCACCTCCTACGAGCAGTACTTC. It encodes CASSLWVTSYEQYF.

This rearrangement joins TRBV9 to TRBJ2-7; D may correspond to TRBD1 or TRBD2 (5 bases each). V was cut by 6 bases and J by 2 bases, with 15 bases left in between. The CDR3 totals 14 residues. Germline loops: CDR1 SGDLS, CDR2 YYNGEE. This chain's CDR3 is CASTLGATTYEQYF. The CDR3 DNA reads TGTGCCAGCACCCTCGGGGCTACGACCTACGAGCAGTACTTC.

The CDR3 region has the DNA TGCGCCAGCAGCTTGACGGGACTAGCGGGGCCTGGAAGCGAGACCCAGTACTTC. It encodes CASSLTGLAGPGSETQYF. The chain uses TRBV5-1 and TRBJ2-5, with TRBD2 matching over 13 bases. CDR1 is SGHRS and CDR2 is YFSETQ in the germline V gene. The CDR3 spans 18 residues. Trimming took 1 base from V and 5 from J; bases not matched to a gene: 11.

The chain links TRBV27 to TRBJ2-2, with 8 bases aligning to TRBD1. Germline CDR1 reads MNHEY; CDR2 reads SMNVEV (reference sequence). The CDR3 has 13 residues. V lost 6 bases and J lost 8; bases outside the gene matches: 5. For the CDR3, the DNA is TGTGCCAGCAGGGACAGGGATAGAGGGGAGCTGTTTTTT. Its protein product is CASRDRDRGELFF.

The genes are TRBV9 and TRBJ2-4; tentatively, D is TRBD2 (6 bases). CDR1 and CDR2 (germline): SGDLS, YYNGEE. V was cut by 2 bases and J by 4 bases, with 19 bases left in between. The CDR3 extends over 17 amino acids. The CDR3 loop reads CASSVGASGSLKNIQYF. CDR3 DNA: TGTGCCAGCAGCGTTGGGGCGAGCGGGTCGCTTAAAAACATTCAGTACTTC.

As regards this clone: This CDR3 is also generated by other DNA sequences in the sample. V and J are TRBV30 and TRBJ1-2, with D maybe TRBD1 (6 bases). The germline V gene encodes CDR1 GTSNPN and CDR2 SVGIG (reference sequence). V was trimmed by 4 bases and J by 4 bases, leaving 7 bases between them. The length of the CDR3 is 11 residues. This CDR3 reads CAWNRVYGYTF. The CDR3 bases are TGTGCCTGGAACAGGGTCTATGGCTACACCTTC.

This clone was seen a handful of times. The J gene is TRBJ2-7, the V gene TRBV29-1, with D possibly TRBD1 on 5 matching bases. This CDR3 is 13 amino acids long. Trimming took 7 bases from V and 0 from J, leaving 13 bases between them. Germline V gene lookup returns CDR1 SQVTM and CDR2 ANQGSEA. CDR3 nucleotides: TGCAGCGCCGGTGAAGGGGTCTCCTACGAGCAGTACTTC. Translating it yields CSAGEGVSYEQYF.

The CDR3 reads CASSYRSTNEKLFF. The CDR3 DNA sequence: TGTGCCAGCAGTTACCGGTCAACTAATGAAAAACTGTTTTTT. The chain couples TRBV6-5 to TRBJ1-4; D not resolved. V lost 2 bases and J 0 bases, leaving 4 bases between the germline ends. The CDR3 extends over 14 amino acids. Germline CDR1 MNHEY, CDR2 SVGAGI.

J is TRBJ1-6 and V is TRBV14; no clear D. Between the trimmed V and J ends, which lost 3 bases and 7 bases, there was a span of 10 bases. CDR1 and CDR2 from the germline V gene are SGHDN and FVKESK. CDR3 length: 14 amino acids. CDR3 sequence (DNA): TGTGCCAGCAGCCATTCCGGGGAGAATTCACCCCTCCACTTT. As protein: CASSHSGENSPLHF.

The V gene is TRBV2, the J gene TRBJ2-7; 11 nucleotides match TRBD1. Trimming removed 5 bases from V and 1 base from J; junction bases left unmatched: 4. Germline loops: CDR1 SNHLY, CDR2 FYNNEI. The length of the CDR3 is 15 residues. CDR3 sequence: CASSTGTGGSYEQYF. CDR3 coding DNA: TGTGCCAGCAGTACCGGGACAGGGGGATCCTACGAGCAGTACTTC. The variable domain in full, with the rest retrieved from reference TRBV2 and TRBJ2-7, is EPEVTQTPSHQVTQMGQEVILRCVPISNHLYFYWYRQILGQKVEFLVSFYNNEISEKSEIFDDQFSVERPDGSNFTLKIRSTKLEDSAMYFCASSTGTGGSYEQYFGPGTRLTVT.

The sample holds a few counts of this clone. The chain is built from TRBV5-1 and TRBJ2-1; TRBD2 aligns across 7 bases. CDR1 is SGHRS, CDR2 YFSETQ, per germline. CDR3 size: 16 residues. After removal of 4 bases from V and 3 bases from J, the junction contained 10 bases not matched to a gene. CDR3 amino acids: CASSLVGLEGYNEQFF. The CDR3 region has the DNA TGCGCCAGCAGCCTTGTCGGACTAGAGGGCTACAATGAGCAGTTCTTC.

The chain recombines TRBV29-1 with TRBJ2-2; maybe TRBD2 (6 bases). This CDR3 is 14 amino acids long. V gave up 5 bases and J gave up 0 bases, with 10 bases separating them. CDR1 is SQVTM and CDR2 is ANQGSEA in the germline V gene. Here the CDR3 DNA reads TGCAGCGTTTCCGGAGGGGCGAACACCGGGGAGCTGTTTTTT. It yields the protein CSVSGGANTGELFF.

This clone was recorded a few times. This chain connects TRBV10-3 to TRBJ2-6; possibly TRBD2 for D (6 bases). Germline V gene data show CDR1 as ENHRY and CDR2 as SYGVKD. V lost 3 bases and J lost 0, with 12 bases in between. This CDR3 contains 17 residues. CDR3 loop: CAISEEDGSSGANVLTF. For the CDR3, the DNA is TGTGCCATCAGTGAAGAGGACGGGAGCTCTGGGGCCAACGTCCTGACTTTC.

The J gene is TRBJ2-1, the V gene TRBV5-1, with 7 bases aligning to TRBD1. Germline trimming cut 0 bases from V and 6 bases from J; bases unmatched to any gene: 0. Germline CDR1 is SGHRS and CDR2 is YFSETQ. The CDR3 is 13 amino acids. CDR3 amino acids: CASSLGQGNEQFF. CDR3 in DNA: TGCGCCAGCAGCTTGGGACAGGGCAATGAGCAGTTCTTC.

This chain links TRBV4-3 with TRBJ2-5; 13 nucleotides agree with TRBD2. Losses at the gene ends were 8 bases for V and 2 bases for J; bases not matched to a gene: 5. The CDR3 extends over 15 amino acids. Germline CDR1 is LGHNA and CDR2 is YSLEER. The CDR3 region is CASSWTSGGQETQYF. CDR3 DNA: TGCGCCAGCTCTTGGACTAGCGGGGGACAAGAGACCCAGTACTTC.

Note on this clone: A junction end diverges from the germline sequence, so it may reflect a read error. The sample holds other DNA sequences that translate to the same CDR3. This sequence joins TRBV9 and TRBJ1-1, with 8 bases identical to TRBD1. Germline assignment: CDR1 SGDLS and CDR2 YYNGEE. The CDR3 totals 17 residues. This CDR3 is CASSDAQGALSNTEAFF. The CDR3 nucleotides read TGTGCCAGCAGCGACGCTCAGGGGGCCCTATCGAACACTGAGGCTTTCTTT.

This chain uses TRBV2 with TRBJ1-6; D might be TRBD1 (6 bases). This CDR3 comprises 16 residues. In germline, CDR1 is SNHLY, CDR2 FYNNEI. Trimming stripped 6 bases from V and 7 bases from J, with 19 bases between. CDR3 amino acids: CASSKIRDTPNSPLHF. In DNA form, the CDR3 reads TGTGCCAGCAGCAAAATCCGGGACACCCCGAATTCACCCCTCCACTTT.

This chain links TRBV30 with TRBJ2-5; D not resolved. The CDR3 is 13 residues long. The V end was cut by 1 base, the J end by 2 bases, with 8 bases between. In germline, CDR1 is GTSNPN, CDR2 SVGIG (reference sequence). The CDR3 loop reads CAWSGSAQETQYF. The CDR3 DNA sequence: TGTGCCTGGAGTGGATCAGCGCAAGAGACCCAGTACTTC.

The J gene is TRBJ2-3, the V gene TRBV2, with D possibly TRBD2 on 6 matching bases. The CDR3 totals 15 residues. Trimming pared 4 bases from V and 4 bases from J, leaving 15 bases between. CDR1 and CDR2 (germline): SNHLY, FYNNEI. Here the CDR3 DNA reads TGTGCCAGCAGTGCTAATAGCGGACTCGCAGATACGCAGTATTTT. Encoded protein: CASSANSGLADTQYF.

Notes on this clone: The same CDR3 is also encoded by other DNA sequences in this sample. The V gene is TRBV5-1, the J gene TRBJ2-3; 9 bases fit TRBD2. The CDR3 runs to 15 residues. After removal of 1 base from V and 5 bases from J, the junction contained 5 bases not matched to a gene. Germline V CDR1 and CDR2: SGHRS, YFSETQ. CDR3 sequence reads: CASSLRGLALDTQYF. The CDR3 coding sequence is TGCGCCAGCAGCTTGAGGGGACTAGCATTAGATACGCAGTATTTT.